A single sample gave rise to the 25 T cell receptor beta chains below, sequenced in a study of liver allograft versus peripheral blood T cells. Across the study: What was compared were the T cell receptor repertoires in transplanted livers and those in the peripheral blood of recipients.

TCRdb redid the calling of the reads with MiXCR, one entry per CDR3 protein. The table includes several thousand distinct CDR3 sequences, 16% detected once. Every receptor here comes from a human patient who had a liver transplant. The graft donor may have contributed some T cells.

The chain joins TRBV9 to TRBJ1-6; D is uncertain. Germline V gene data show CDR1 as SGDLS and CDR2 as YYNGEE. The CDR3 runs to 13 residues. Trimming removed 4 bases at V and 6 bases at J, with 8 bases between. For the CDR3, the DNA is TGTGCCAGCAGCACCTTCTTTAATTCACCCCTCCACTTT. Translated, it gives CASSTFFNSPLHF.

This clonotype was seen many times. V gene TRBV6-2 or TRBV6-3 combines with J gene TRBJ1-2; D may be TRBD1 (6 bases). Germline V gene lookup returns CDR1 MNHEY and CDR2 SVGEGT. V was clipped by 8 bases and J by 1 base, with 14 bases between them. This CDR3 comprises 14 residues. CDR3 nucleotide sequence: TGTGCCAGCTCAGGCGGACAGTTTAACTATGGCTACACCTTC. Amino acids: CASSGGQFNYGYTF.

This clonotype is judged medium-sized. V and J are TRBV7-9 and TRBJ1-6, with D tentatively TRBD1 (6 bases). Germline CDR1 and CDR2: SEHNR and FQNEAQ (reference sequence). The CDR3 is made up of 14 amino acids. V lost 2 bases to trimming and J lost 5 bases, with 7 bases between them. As DNA, the CDR3 is TGTGCCAGCAGCTTATCAGGGGATAATTCACCCCTCCACTTT. Its translation: CASSLSGDNSPLHF.

The chain links TRBV20-1 to TRBJ1-5; no clear D. Trimming took off 3 bases at V and 0 bases at J, with 9 bases between the two ends. CDR1 is DFQATT, CDR2 SNEGSKA, per germline (reference sequence). The CDR3 is 14 residues long. The CDR3 loop is CSASNVFSNQPQHF. In DNA, the CDR3 is TGCAGTGCTAGTAACGTCTTTAGCAATCAGCCCCAGCATTTT.

This clonotype is classed as medium-sized (0.01 to 0.1%). This chain connects TRBV27 to TRBJ1-4; a weak D match, TRBD1 (5 bases). CDR1 MNHEY and CDR2 SMNVEV come from the germline V gene (reference sequence). V lost 3 bases and J 7 bases, leaving 12 bases between the germline ends. The CDR3 totals 14 residues. This CDR3 reads CASSFWGEGEKLFF. In DNA, the CDR3 is TGTGCCAGCAGTTTCTGGGGGGAGGGTGAAAAACTGTTTTTT.

In its sample, this clonotype is medium-sized. The chain links TRBV6-5 to TRBJ1-5; D not certain. Germline CDR1 reads MNHEY; CDR2 reads SVGAGI. The CDR3 has 13 residues. V lost 5 bases, J lost 9 bases, and 14 bases lay in between. The DNA for the CDR3 is TGTGCCAGCAGTCTCCAACGGCCCGGGCCCCAGCATTTT. This codes for CASSLQRPGPQHF.

By share, this clonotype counts as medium-sized. V and J are TRBV18 and TRBJ1-1, with D possibly being TRBD1 (6 bases). The germline V gene encodes CDR1 KGHSH and CDR2 LQKENI. V lost 0 bases and J 3 bases, leaving 11 bases between the germline ends. This CDR3 comprises 15 residues. For the CDR3, the DNA is TGTGCCAGCTCACCACCGGAACAGGGATACACTGAAGCTTTCTTT. It encodes CASSPPEQGYTEAFF. The full variable domain, rest sourced from reference TRBV18 and TRBJ1-1, is NAGVMQNPRHLVRRRGQEARLRCSPMKGHSHVYWYRQLPEEGLKFMVYLQKENIIDESGMPKERFSAEFPKEGPSILRIQQVVRGDSAAYFCASSPPEQGYTEAFFGQGTRLTVV.

This clonotype was recorded at least ten times. This chain joins TRBV5-5 and TRBJ1-5; the D gene is possibly TRBD1 (6 bases). V lost 2 bases to trimming and J lost 10 bases, with 16 bases between them. Germline CDR1 SGHKS, CDR2 YYEKEE (reference sequence). This CDR3 has 14 residues. For the CDR3, the DNA is TGTGCCAGCAGCTTATCCCTCACCGGGGGCCCCCAGCATTTT. Its protein product is CASSLSLTGGPQHF.

Turning to this clonotype: It may be a read error: a sequence one base away is much more abundant. The V gene is TRBV5-6, the J gene TRBJ1-1; D uncertain. V dropped 3 bases and J dropped 9 bases, with 18 bases sitting between them. Germline-derived CDR1 and CDR2 are SGHDT and YYEEEE. This CDR3 has 14 amino acids. CDR3 sequence (DNA): TGTGCCAGCAGCTCATCCCCGAATCCCCAGAAAGCTTTCTTT. Protein sequence: CASSSSPNPQKAFF.

This clonotype is termed medium-sized. V usage is TRBV7-2 and J usage is TRBJ1-2; D not resolved. Germline V lookup: CDR1 SGHTA, CDR2 FQGNSA. V was pared by 2 bases and J by 4 bases, with 8 bases between. The CDR3 covers 13 residues. In DNA form, the CDR3 reads TGTGCCAGCAGCTTACTAGGGCCCTATGGCTACACCTTC. Residues: CASSLLGPYGYTF.

This clonotype was seen a few times. The chain couples TRBV20-1 to TRBJ1-2; 10 nucleotides agree with TRBD1. Looked up from germline, CDR1 is DFQATT and CDR2 is SNEGSKA (reference sequence). This CDR3 spans 13 amino acids. Trimming at V came to 6 bases and at J to 3 bases, leaving 4 bases not matched to a gene. CDR3 protein: CSARDRGHYGYTF. The CDR3 region has the DNA TGCAGTGCGAGGGACAGGGGACACTATGGCTACACCTTC.

V is TRBV11-2 and J is TRBJ1-6; TRBD1 aligns across 9 bases. This CDR3 is 14 amino acids long. Germline CDR1 and CDR2: SGHAT and FQNNGV. V dropped 5 bases and J dropped 14; count of bases not matched to a gene: 10. CDR3 nucleotide sequence: TGTGCCAGCAGCCCCAGGACAGGGGTGAAAACCCTCCACTTT. Amino acid sequence: CASSPRTGVKTLHF.

This clonotype was counted many times. The chain couples TRBV28 to TRBJ1-1; no definite D call. CDR1 is MDHEN, CDR2 SYDVKM, per germline. V was shortened by 8 bases and J by 4 bases, with 8 bases between the two germline ends. The CDR3 totals 11 residues. CDR3 nucleotides: TGTGCCAGCTGTTATGGCACTGAAGCTTTCTTT. This encodes CASCYGTEAFF.

This clonotype is labeled as medium-sized. The V call is TRBV6-2 or TRBV6-3, the J call TRBJ2-1; 8 bases map to TRBD1. The trim removed 5 bases at V and 8 bases at J, leaving 5 bases unmatched. The CDR3 extends over 13 amino acids. CDR1 and CDR2 (germline): MNHEY, SVGEGT. The DNA for the CDR3 is TGTGCCAGCAGTCGACAGGGGTGGGATGAGCAGTTCTTC. Translation gives CASSRQGWDEQFF.

This clonotype was recorded many times. The V gene is TRBV12-3 or TRBV12-4, the J gene TRBJ2-7, with a tentative D call TRBD1 (5 bases). Trimming left V 4 bases short and J 2 bases short, with 6 bases between. CDR3 length equals 12 residues. CDR3 protein: CASSSGTYEQYF. CDR3 nucleotide sequence: TGTGCCAGCAGTTCAGGGACCTACGAGCAGTACTTC.

This chain uses TRBV6-5 with TRBJ2-1; perhaps D is TRBD1 or TRBD2 (5 bases each). Germline V lookup: CDR1 MNHEY, CDR2 SVGAGI. This CDR3 is 14 amino acids long. Trimming shortened V by 7 bases and J by 10 bases, and 20 bases separated the two germline ends. The chain's CDR3 is CASTGRSREHEQFF. The CDR3 nucleotides read TGTGCCAGCACCGGAAGAAGCAGGGAGCACGAGCAGTTCTTC.

This clonotype was recorded at least ten times. V usage is TRBV30 and J usage is TRBJ1-1, with 8 bases identical to TRBD1. V shed 2 bases and J 10 bases; nucleotides not matched to a gene: 6. The CDR3 spans 12 residues. Per germline, CDR1 GTSNPN and CDR2 SVGIG (reference sequence). This CDR3 is CAWSTGGEVAFF. As DNA, the CDR3 is TGTGCCTGGAGTACAGGGGGGGAGGTAGCTTTCTTT.

The chain carries TRBV5-5 and TRBJ2-1, with 14 bases lining up with TRBD2. Judging by the DNA end, TRBJ2-7 fits better; the J call may be wrong. Germline lookup yields CDR1 SGHKS and CDR2 YYEKEE (reference sequence). The CDR3 totals 15 residues. The CDR3 here is CASSSWTSGGNEQYF. For the CDR3, the DNA is TGTGCCAGCAGCTCTTGGACTAGCGGGGGGAACGAGCAGTACTTC.

This clonotype came up a few times. J is TRBJ1-3 and V is TRBV11-2; the D is unclear. V lost 5 bases, J lost 8 bases, and 19 bases lay in between. The germline V gene encodes CDR1 SGHAT and CDR2 FQNNGV. The CDR3 consists of 15 residues. The CDR3 coding sequence is TGTGCCAGCAGCGAAGATCTTGTTCGGTGGGACACCATATATTTT. Residues: CASSEDLVRWDTIYF.

In this sample, this clonotype turned up a few times. This chain uses TRBV25-1 with TRBJ1-5, with D uncertain. CDR1 MGHDK and CDR2 SYGVNS come from the germline V gene. This CDR3 region has 14 residues. V lost 1 base and J lost 7, with 11 bases in between. The DNA of the CDR3 is TGTGCCAGCAGTGAATGGTGGGCTTCGCAGCCCCAGCATTTT. Amino acid sequence: CASSEWWASQPQHF.

The chain couples TRBV25-1 to TRBJ1-4; TRBD1 is a possible D gene (5 bases). Trimming took 11 bases from V and 6 from J, leaving 13 bases between them. The CDR3 totals 12 residues. Germline V gene data show CDR1 as MGHDK and CDR2 as SYGVNS. The CDR3 region is CAAGGGDEKLFF. The CDR3 bases are TGTGCCGCGGGGGGAGGGGATGAAAAACTGTTTTTT.

About this clonotype itself: A much larger clonotype is one base distant, so this may be a read error. The chain joins TRBV28 to TRBJ1-2; TRBD1 is a possible D gene (6 bases). Germline lookup yields CDR1 MDHEN and CDR2 SYDVKM. With 7 bases removed from V and 7 bases from J, the gap between germline ends came to 13 bases. The CDR3 runs 12 residues. The chain's CDR3 is CASMRGGGGYTF. CDR3 in DNA: TGTGCCAGCATGAGAGGGGGGGGTGGCTACACCTTC.

This clonotype was seen many times. The chain combines TRBV16 with TRBJ1-2; TRBD1 aligns across 11 bases. CDR3 length: 15 residues. From germline, CDR1 is KGHSY and CDR2 FQNENV. Trimming cost V 5 bases and J 8 bases; bases outside gene matches: 10. CDR3 amino acids: CASSSRTGGTRGYTF. CDR3 sequence (DNA): TGTGCCAGCAGCTCCCGGACAGGGGGCACCCGGGGCTACACCTTC. Complete variable domain (other parts from reference TRBV16 and TRBJ1-2): GEEVAQTPKHLVRGEGQKAKLYCAPIKGHSYVFWYQQVLKNEFKFLISFQNENVFDETGMPKERFSAKCLPNSPCSLEIQATKLEDSAVYFCASSSRTGGTRGYTFGSGTRLTVV.

The chain recombines TRBV5-6 with TRBJ1-2; D unresolved. Germline V gene sequence: CDR1 SGHDT, CDR2 YYEEEE. The CDR3 is 13 residues long. The V gene lost 5 bases and the J gene lost 5 bases, with 13 bases spanning the gap. The CDR3 region is CASRVATFYGYTF. The CDR3 nucleotides read TGTGCCAGCAGGGTTGCCACATTTTATGGCTACACCTTC.

This clonotype was picked up many times. The chain carries TRBV6-6 and TRBJ1-5; D is unresolved. Germline lookup yields CDR1 MNHNY and CDR2 SVGAGI (reference sequence). The CDR3 length is 14 residues. V lost 5 bases, J lost 9 bases, and 17 bases lay in between. This chain's CDR3 is CASSADRVGGPQHF. CDR3 nucleotide sequence: TGTGCCAGCAGTGCTGACCGGGTAGGAGGGCCCCAGCATTTT.